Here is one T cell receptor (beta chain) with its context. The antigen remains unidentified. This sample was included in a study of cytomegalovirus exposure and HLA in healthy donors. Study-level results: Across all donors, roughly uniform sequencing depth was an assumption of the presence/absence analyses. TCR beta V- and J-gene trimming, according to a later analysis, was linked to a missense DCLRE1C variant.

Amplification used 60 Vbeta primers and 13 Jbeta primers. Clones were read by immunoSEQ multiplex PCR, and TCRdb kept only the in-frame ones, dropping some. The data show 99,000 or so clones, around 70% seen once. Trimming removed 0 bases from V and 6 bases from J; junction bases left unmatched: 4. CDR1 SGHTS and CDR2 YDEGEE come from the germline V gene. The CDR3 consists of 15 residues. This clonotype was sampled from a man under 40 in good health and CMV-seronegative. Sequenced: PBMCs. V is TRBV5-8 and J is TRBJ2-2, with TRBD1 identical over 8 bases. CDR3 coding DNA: TGTGCCAGCAGCTTGGAGGGACAGGTCCCCGGGGAGCTGTTTTTT. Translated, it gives CASSLEGQVPGELFF.